This T cell receptor beta chain came from a study of blood T cell repertoires in COVID-19. In the study overall: Researchers got acute and convalescent COVID-19 samples from the United States, Italy and Spain.

This table comes from immunoSEQ multiplex PCR, and its TCRdb copy is limited to in-frame clones, with some not included. In the table there are approximately 270,000 clones, approximately 85% of which are singletons. The CDR3 sequence is 14 residues long. V lost 5 bases to trimming and J lost 4 bases; unmatched junction nucleotides: 6. Germline V gives CDR1 SGHVS, CDR2 FQNEAQ. Seattle patient enrollment occurred during active infection, with longitudinal follow-up thereafter. The rearrangement links TRBV7-8 to TRBJ1-1; 8 nucleotides align to TRBD1. The clonotype was recovered from a human donor with COVID-19, enrolled during active disease. The donor label of this sample is uncertain. Specimen: peripheral blood. CDR3 protein: CASSLRTGSTEAFF. The CDR3 DNA is TGTGCCAGCAGCCTCCGGACAGGGAGCACTGAAGCTTTCTTT.